This entry lists 22 T cell receptor beta chains sequenced from one sample in a study of blood T cell repertoires in COVID-19. The table came from immunoSEQ multiplex PCR; TCRdb's copy has only in-frame clones and leaves some out. The repertoire includes around 40,000 clones, around 92% of them detected once, and more than 10% sits in the top ten. Sample: peripheral blood. The receptors here all came from a human donor in a cohort sampled during active COVID-19.

The chain joins TRBV28 to TRBJ2-1; 7 bases agree with TRBD1. There are 15 residues in the CDR3. Trimming took 6 bases from V and 4 from J; bases not matched to a gene: 9. Germline V gene lookup returns CDR1 MDHEN and CDR2 SYDVKM. The CDR3 reads CASSQLRDRYNEQFF. For the CDR3, the DNA is TGTGCCAGCAGCCAATTACGGGACAGATACAATGAGCAGTTCTTC.

The genes are TRBV7-2 and TRBJ2-1, with TRBD2 matching over 13 bases. V lost 0 bases, J lost 10 bases, and 0 bases stayed unmatched. CDR3 length: 14 residues. Germline V gene data show CDR1 as SGHTA and CDR2 as FQGNSA. The CDR3 protein is CASSLAGLAGEQFF. Written as DNA, the CDR3 is TGTGCCAGCAGCTTAGCGGGACTAGCGGGGGAGCAGTTCTTC.

The sample holds one count of this clone. The chain joins TRBV30 to TRBJ2-7; a possible D gene is TRBD2 (7 bases). CDR1 is GTSNPN, CDR2 SVGIG, per germline (reference sequence). V lost 0 bases to trimming and J lost 0 bases, with 9 bases between them. The CDR3 consists of 14 residues. CDR3 nucleotide sequence: TGTGCCTGGAGTGTAGGGGGGGCCTCCTACGAGCAGTACTTC. It yields the protein CAWSVGGASYEQYF.

J is TRBJ1-5 and V is TRBV5-6; tentatively, D is TRBD1 (5 bases). The CDR3 extends over 14 amino acids. The germline V gene has CDR1 SGHDT and CDR2 YYEEEE. Trimming took off 1 base at V and 1 base at J, with 6 bases between the two ends. DNA of the CDR3: TGTGCCAGCAGCTTGAGGGGAAGCAATCAGCCCCAGCATTTT. Translated: CASSLRGSNQPQHF.

The genes are TRBV6-5 and TRBJ1-2; perhaps TRBD1 as D (5 bases). V gave up 6 bases and J gave up 4 bases, with 18 bases separating them. This CDR3 contains 15 residues. Germline assignment: CDR1 MNHEY and CDR2 SVGAGI. This CDR3 reads CASSGSGRGVYGYTF. CDR3 nucleotide sequence: TGTGCCAGCAGCGGCTCGGGACGGGGGGTCTATGGCTACACCTTC.

This sequence joins TRBV2 and TRBJ2-7; D is unresolved. Trimming cost V 2 bases and J 0 bases, with 11 bases left between them. There are 15 residues in the CDR3. Germline values: CDR1 SNHLY, CDR2 FYNNEI. CDR3 bases: TGTGCCAGCAGTGAAATGGGCAGGCTCTCCTACGAGCAGTACTTC. Translating gives CASSEMGRLSYEQYF.

This rearrangement joins TRBV24-1 to TRBJ2-3; D is unresolved. Germline CDR1 is KGHDR and CDR2 is SFDVKD. With 0 bases removed from V and 2 bases from J, the gap between germline ends came to 11 bases. The CDR3 has 16 residues. The DNA for the CDR3 is TGTGCCACCAGTGATTTGCGCAACAGCCACACAGATACGCAGTATTTT. Translating it yields CATSDLRNSHTDTQYF.

This chain joins TRBV28 and TRBJ2-7, with TRBD2 identical over 9 bases. Germline CDR1 and CDR2: MDHEN and SYDVKM. This CDR3 spans 15 amino acids. J was trimmed by 2 bases and V by 3 bases; bases with no gene match: 5. Written as DNA, the CDR3 is TGTGCCAGCAGTTTGTGGCTAGCGGGACCCTACGAGCAGTACTTC. This codes for CASSLWLAGPYEQYF.

This clone has just one count. This chain uses TRBV2 with TRBJ1-4; 7 bases match TRBD1. With V trimmed by 7 bases and J by 8 bases, 16 bases remained unmatched. This CDR3 has 16 amino acids. Germline CDR1 and CDR2: SNHLY and FYNNEI. CDR3 loop: CASKVERGRGKEKLFF. In DNA form, the CDR3 reads TGTGCCAGCAAGGTGGAAAGGGGGCGCGGGAAAGAAAAACTGTTTTTT.

V usage is TRBV20-1 and J usage is TRBJ2-1, with 11 bases identical to TRBD2. The CDR3 sequence is 13 residues long. Germline trimming cut 3 bases from V and 10 bases from J; bases unmatched to any gene: 5. CDR1 DFQATT and CDR2 SNEGSKA come from the germline V gene (reference sequence). The CDR3 here is CSASSGGDYEQFF. CDR3 coding DNA: TGCAGTGCTAGTAGCGGGGGGGACTACGAGCAGTTCTTC.

This clone was observed a few times. The rearrangement links TRBV3-1 (or the pseudogene TRBV3-2) to TRBJ1-3; D is perhaps TRBD1 (6 bases). Deletions cut 3 bases from V and 0 bases from J, with 9 bases between. The germline gives CDR1 LGHDT, CDR2 YNNKEL (reference sequence). The CDR3 totals 15 residues. The CDR3 region is CASSQQGPSGNTIYF. The CDR3 coding sequence is TGTGCCAGCAGCCAGCAGGGGCCCTCTGGAAACACCATATATTTT.

This chain connects TRBV6-1 to TRBJ2-3; 11 nucleotides match TRBD2. Germline CDR1 and CDR2: MNHNS and SASEGT. The CDR3 length is 21 residues. The J segment lost 0 bases and the V segment lost 0 bases, leaving 14 bases of the junction unmatched. The CDR3 loop reads CASSEALRRTSGLTSTDTQYF. In nucleotides, the CDR3 is TGTGCCAGCAGTGAAGCGCTTCGGAGGACTAGCGGGTTGACTAGCACAGATACGCAGTATTTT.

V usage is TRBV28 and J usage is TRBJ2-7, with TRBD1 as a possible D gene (5 bases). The CDR3 extends over 12 amino acids. V was pared by 3 bases and J by 4 bases, with 7 bases between. Germline V CDR1 and CDR2: MDHEN, SYDVKM. The CDR3 nucleotides read TGTGCCAGCAGTTTGGGGCAGTACGAGCAGTACTTC. It translates to CASSLGQYEQYF.

The rearrangement joins TRBV12-3 or TRBV12-4 to TRBJ1-3; the D gene is possibly TRBD1 (6 bases). V lost 5 bases and J lost 3, with 8 bases in between. This CDR3 is built from 13 residues. The CDR3 DNA is TGTGCCAGCAGTAGACAGGATGGAAACACCATATATTTT. Encoded protein: CASSRQDGNTIYF.

The DNA of the CDR3 is TGCAGCGTTGAAAAGAGGCTCACCCCCTATGGCTACACCTTC. Amino acids: CSVEKRLTPYGYTF. The chain combines TRBV29-1 with TRBJ1-2; no firm D call. V was shortened by 2 bases and J by 4 bases, with 14 bases between the two germline ends. The CDR3 covers 14 residues. Looked up from germline, CDR1 is SQVTM and CDR2 is ANQGSEA.

The chain carries TRBV4-1 and TRBJ2-2, with D perhaps TRBD1 (5 bases). Germline CDR1 reads MGHRA; CDR2 reads YSYEKL. This CDR3 is 17 amino acids long. Trimming cost V 0 bases and J 1 base, with 12 bases left between them. CDR3 bases: TGCGCCAGCAGCCAAGATGGGGCGGCGCTGAACACCGGGGAGCTGTTTTTT. Translating gives CASSQDGAALNTGELFF.

This chain links TRBV2 with TRBJ2-3; 10 bases agree with TRBD2. The V gene's germline CDR1 is SNHLY and CDR2 FYNNEI. The CDR3 has 18 amino acids. With 4 bases clipped from V and 1 base from J, the junction kept 11 bases outside the gene matches. CDR3 DNA sequence: TGTGCCAGCAGTGTGTTTCTAGCGGGAGACGGTGGCACAGATACGCAGTATTTT. Translating gives CASSVFLAGDGGTDTQYF.

The V gene is TRBV10-3, the J gene TRBJ2-6; D is undetermined. The CDR3 has 16 amino acids. Germline assignment: CDR1 ENHRY and CDR2 SYGVKD. The V and J ends lost 0 bases and 0 bases respectively, with 6 bases between them. The CDR3 protein is CAISESQFSGANVLTF. As DNA, the CDR3 is TGTGCCATCAGTGAGTCACAGTTCTCTGGGGCCAACGTCCTGACTTTC.

This clone was counted a single time. The CDR3 DNA is TGTGCCAGCAGTTACTCGACACAGGACAATGAGCAGTTCTTC. Its protein is CASSYSTQDNEQFF. V is TRBV6-2 or TRBV6-3 and J is TRBJ2-1; TRBD1 might be the D (5 bases). Trimming stripped 0 bases from V and 5 bases from J, with 8 bases between. This CDR3 spans 14 amino acids. Germline loops: CDR1 MNHEY, CDR2 SVGEGT.

The count of this clone is one. V and J are TRBV7-2 and TRBJ2-1, with 9 bases aligning to TRBD2. From germline, CDR1 is SGHTA and CDR2 FQGNSA. There are 14 residues in the CDR3. The V and J ends lost 6 bases and 10 bases, in that order; junction bases with no gene match: 10. The chain's CDR3 is CASSSSTSGREQFF. DNA for the CDR3: TGTGCCAGCAGTTCTTCTACTAGCGGGCGGGAGCAGTTCTTC.

This rearrangement joins TRBV6-6 to TRBJ1-1; no firm D call. CDR3 length equals 13 residues. Germline V gene data show CDR1 as MNHNY and CDR2 as SVGAGI (reference sequence). V was cut by 2 bases and J by 3 bases, with 7 bases left in between. CDR3 in amino acids: CASSYRSYTEAFF. The CDR3 DNA reads TGTGCCAGCAGTTACCGGTCGTACACTGAAGCTTTCTTT.

The chain uses TRBV6-2 or TRBV6-3 and TRBJ2-6; D is unclear. Trimming left V 5 bases short and J 0 bases short, with 8 bases between. The CDR3 consists of 15 residues. CDR1 is MNHEY and CDR2 is SVGEGT in the germline V gene. As DNA, the CDR3 is TGTGCCAGCAGTCCACACGTCTCTGGGGCCAACGTCCTGACTTTC. As protein: CASSPHVSGANVLTF.